Included here is one T cell receptor delta chain sequence, with context. A read error likely explains this, since a far larger clone differs by one base. Within the sample, other DNA sequences also encode this same CDR3. This sample is part of a study of γδ T cells in repeated Plasmodium falciparum infection. Whole-study context: Samples were taken at baseline, before some infections, and 21 days after each. Malian samples came from no-transmission periods or across acute febrile malaria episodes.

Each sorted gammadelta sample had TRG and TRD chains sequenced. TCRdb re-called the multiplex PCR reads using CATT. The data show roughly 90,000 delta-chain clones, with around 1.4% seen just once and roughly 8.1% held by the top ten. This CDR3 is built from 22 residues. Germline V gene sequence: CDR1 TSWWSYY, CDR2 QGS. Bulk repertoires came from Vgamma9/Vdelta2+ or Vdelta2-negative gammadelta T cells flow-sorted from PBMC. The sample taken for sequencing was gamma-delta T cells from blood. The V gene call reads TRDV1; no J gene was called; TRDD3, the table's D call, was not compared with the DNA. The sequence was collected from a pool of human donors (malaria-infected and uninfected, not separated). CDR3 sequence: CALGERSYWGINPPPYTDKLIF. The CDR3 DNA sequence: TGTGCTCTTGGGGAACGTAGTTACTGGGGGATAAACCCTCCGCCGTACACCGATAAACTTATCTTT.